This record covers a single T cell receptor (beta chain). Read data end 3 residues before the CDR3 end; the end is taken from the germline J gene. Here immunoSEQ multiplex PCR was the method, and the copy in TCRdb shows in-frame clones only, minus some. Recorded for this sample: roughly 34,000 clones. These data originate in a study of T cells in women clearing cervical HPV infection. Trimming cost V 5 bases and J 0 bases, with 11 bases left between them. There are 14 residues in the CDR3. Per the germline V gene, CDR1 is SNHLY and CDR2 is FYNNEI. J is TRBJ2-7 and V is TRBV2, with D hard to call. The TCR originated in a woman between 18 and 70 years old with a cervical HPV16 infection that either progressed to CIN3+ or cleared (not recorded which). Sequenced: blood buffy coat. Partial CDR3 DNA: TGTGCCAGCAGTCCTCAGAGATCCTCCTACGAG. Translating it yields CASSPQRSSYE. The complete CDR3 reads CASSPQRSSYEQYF.